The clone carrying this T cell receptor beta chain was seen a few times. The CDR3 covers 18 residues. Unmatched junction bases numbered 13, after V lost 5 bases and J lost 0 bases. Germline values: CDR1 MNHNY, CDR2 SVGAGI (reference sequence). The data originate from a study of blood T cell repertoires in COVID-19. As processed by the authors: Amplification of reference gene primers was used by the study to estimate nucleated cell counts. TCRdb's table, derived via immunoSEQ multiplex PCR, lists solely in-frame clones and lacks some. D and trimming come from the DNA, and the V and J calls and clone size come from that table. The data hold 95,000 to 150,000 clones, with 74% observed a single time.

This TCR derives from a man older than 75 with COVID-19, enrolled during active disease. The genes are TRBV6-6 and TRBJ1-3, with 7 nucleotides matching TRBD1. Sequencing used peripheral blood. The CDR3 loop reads CASSPGQQIGLSGNTIYF. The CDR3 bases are TGTGCCAGCAGTCCGGGACAGCAAATAGGCCTCTCTGGAAACACCATATATTTT.